This T cell receptor (beta chain) was recorded in a study of blood T cell repertoires in COVID-19. V trimming: 6 bases; J trimming: 5 bases; junction bases outside the gene matches: 9. This CDR3 is built from 15 residues. The germline CDR1 and CDR2 sequences are WSHSY and SAAADI. TCRdb's table, derived via immunoSEQ multiplex PCR, lists solely in-frame clones and lacks some. This sample has over 250,000 clones, with around 87% found just once. Sequencing was performed on PBMCs or T cells enriched from blood (not recorded which). The source is a woman aged 18 to 35 who had recovered from COVID-19. This chain links TRBV10-2 with TRBJ2-7; 11 bases match TRBD1. The chain's CDR3 is CASRKDRGLDHEQYF. DNA of the CDR3: TGCGCCAGCAGGAAGGACAGGGGGCTTGACCACGAGCAGTACTTC.